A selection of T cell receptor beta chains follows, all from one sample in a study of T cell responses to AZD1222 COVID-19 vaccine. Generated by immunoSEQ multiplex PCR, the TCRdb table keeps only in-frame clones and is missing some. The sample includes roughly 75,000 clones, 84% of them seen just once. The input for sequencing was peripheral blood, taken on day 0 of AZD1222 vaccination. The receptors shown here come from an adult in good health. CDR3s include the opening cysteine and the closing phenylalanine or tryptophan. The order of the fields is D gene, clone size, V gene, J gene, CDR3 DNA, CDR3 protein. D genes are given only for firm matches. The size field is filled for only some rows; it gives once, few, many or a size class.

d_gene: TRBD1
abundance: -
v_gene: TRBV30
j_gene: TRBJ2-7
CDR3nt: TGTGCCTGGACTTATTACCTCCGGGACAGGGGAGGCGAGCAGTACTTC
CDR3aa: CAWTYYLRDRGGEQYF

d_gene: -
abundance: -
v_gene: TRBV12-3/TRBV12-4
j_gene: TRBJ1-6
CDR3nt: TGTGCCAGCAGTCCGGGGTCGTATTCACCCCTCCACTTT
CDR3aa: CASSPGSYSPLHF

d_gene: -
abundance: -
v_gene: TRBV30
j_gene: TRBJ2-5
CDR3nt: TGTGCCTGGAGTGTTTCTGAGACCCAGTACTTC
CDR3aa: CAWSVSETQYF

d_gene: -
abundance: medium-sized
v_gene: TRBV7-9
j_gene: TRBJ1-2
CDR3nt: TGTGCCAGCAGCCTCAACTCGGCAGGCTATGGCTACACCTTC
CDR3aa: CASSLNSAGYGYTF

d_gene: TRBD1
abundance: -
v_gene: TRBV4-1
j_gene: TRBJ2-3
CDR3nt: TGCGCCAGCAGCCCACAAGGCTCAGCCAGGGGGCATGGAGATACGCAGTATTTT
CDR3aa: CASSPQGSARGHGDTQYF

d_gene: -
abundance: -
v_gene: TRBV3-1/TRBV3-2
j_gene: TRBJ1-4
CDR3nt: TGTGCCAGCAGCCAATCACGGGTTCATGAAAAACTGTTTTTT
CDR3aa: CASSQSRVHEKLFF

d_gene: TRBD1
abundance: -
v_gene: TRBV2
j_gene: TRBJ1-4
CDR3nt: TGTGCCAGCAGTGACCGGACAGGGGATGAAAAACTGTTTTTT
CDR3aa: CASSDRTGDEKLFF

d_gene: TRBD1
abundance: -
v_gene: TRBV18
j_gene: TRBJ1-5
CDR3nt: TGTGCCAGCTCCGCGGGACAGCCACTGTCTGAGCGAGGCAATCAGCCCCAGCATTTT
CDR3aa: CASSAGQPLSERGNQPQHF

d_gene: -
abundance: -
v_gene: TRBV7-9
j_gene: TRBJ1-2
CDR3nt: TGTGCCAGCAGCCTACAGGGCCCCTATGGCTACACCTTC
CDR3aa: CASSLQGPYGYTF

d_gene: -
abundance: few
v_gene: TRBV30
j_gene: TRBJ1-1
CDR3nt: TGTGCCTGGAGTGTACAGATCATTTCCACTGAAGCTTTCTTT
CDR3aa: CAWSVQIISTEAFF

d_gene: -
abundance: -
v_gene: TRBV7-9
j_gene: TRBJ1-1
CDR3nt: TGTGCCAGCAGCCCCCAGTCCGGGGCGACTGAAGCTTTCTTT
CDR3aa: CASSPQSGATEAFF